This entry describes one T cell receptor (beta chain). Antigen specificity is unknown. This entry belongs to a study of OX40 agonist ivuxolimab in advanced cancers. As for the study in general: Administration of intravenous ivuxolimab to patients occurred every 2 weeks at 0.01 to 10 mg/kg. The study enrolled dose-escalation patients with hepatocellular carcinoma, melanoma, renal cell or head and neck cancer. Participants could have had prior anti-PD-1, anti-PD-L1 or anti-CTLA-4 therapy, and approximately 37% had some. Whole-study results and caveats: The antigens recognized by the expanded peripheral T cells, that is their antigen specificity, were not determined.

This CDR3 region has 16 residues. The germline V gene has CDR1 SGDLS and CDR2 YYNGEE. V lost 4 bases to trimming and J lost 7 bases; unmatched junction nucleotides: 13. Only in-frame clones appear in the TCRdb table, and some are missing; sequencing was by immunoSEQ multiplex PCR. In the table there are over 40,000 clones, around 88% of which are singletons. The chain is built from TRBV9 and TRBJ2-1, with 8 nucleotides matching TRBD2. The TCR originated in an adult with an advanced solid tumor such as melanoma, head and neck, liver or kidney cancer. Source: CD4+ or CD8+ T cells sorted from blood, taken in a trial of the OX40 agonist ivuxolimab. In DNA, the CDR3 is TGTGCCAGCAGCACAAGTAGGGGGACTAGTCTTAATGAGCAGTTCTTC. It specifies CASSTSRGTSLNEQFF.